Listed here is a single TCR beta chain. Which antigen it targets is not known. No quality values exist for individual bases; no much larger clone is one base distant. These data originate in a study of PD-1 blockade in classical Hodgkin lymphoma (dated by TCRdb to between 2020 and 2021). About the study as a whole: Nivolumab dosing was 3 mg/kg intravenously every 2 weeks, continuing until either disease progression or unacceptable toxicity. A peripheral blood immune signature of response to PD-1 blockade in classical Hodgkin lymphoma was defined using TCR beta sequencing and CyTOF.

According to the study, the label for this sample's time point signals: cycle 2 day 1 (C2D1) of nivolumab. Every trial patient had relapsed following autologous stem cell transplantation, and prior brentuximab vedotin exposure was what differed among cohorts A, B and C. The trial cohort comprised about 60 patients with relapsed/refractory classical Hodgkin lymphoma whose best overall responses were complete response, partial response or progressive disease. Trial patients were treated with single-agent nivolumab in the multi-cohort phase II CheckMate 205 trial. An independent review committee assessed best overall response by applying the 2007 International Working Group response criteria. PBMCs from the trial were collected at three points: immediately before nivolumab initiation (C1D1), and during therapy at cycle 2 day 1 and cycle 4 day 1. After peripheral blood was drawn into 8 mL Vacutainer Cell Preparation Tubes, PBMCs were isolated by centrifugation and then cryopreserved.

The CDR3 runs 14 amino acids, cysteine and phenylalanine included. Of all the DNA, just the CDR3 is kept, 42 bases in frame from base 1. CDR1 and CDR2, per the germline V gene (reference sequence), are MNHEY and SMNVEV. At the junction V is shortened by 2 bases and J by 3 bases, with 10 bases in between. The Qiagen DNeasy kit was used to extract genomic DNA from unsorted PBMCs and from the negatively selected CD4+ and CD8+ fractions. Using primers that anneal to V and J segments, immunoSEQ multiplex PCR amplified the TCR beta CDR3 regions. A synthetic immune receptor repertoire was used to minimize amplification bias, and any residual bias was removed computationally once sequencing was done. Per the source publication's procedure: Repertoire diversity was quantified as the Shannon entropy index using custom Python scripts. Unsorted, CD4+ and CD8+ repertoires were examined separately, except in combined analyses, for which CD4+ and CD8+ sequences were merged in silico. A clone was considered expanded if an increase in frequency of at least 2-fold after treatment relative to C1D1 was found, and a pseudocount of 0.5 was applied to clones undetected at baseline. Clones with 0 or 1 copy at C1D1 were defined as singleton clones, while clones with 2 or more copies were defined as non-singleton clones. Clones expanded in unsorted samples were annotated as CD4+, CD8+ or unknown by matching protein sequences in sorted samples from the same patient. Wilcoxon tests on paired samples were used to test diversity changes from C1D1 to C4D1. TCRdb limited this immuneACCESS table to in-frame rearrangements with V and J called. A share of clones is missing; checked studies link under half to unresolved V genes, and the rest is unexplained. That table furnishes V, J and clone size, whereas the DNA furnished D and trimming. For this sample there are 21,000 or so clones; about 80% appear just once. Jointly, the top ten make up 17% of the sample.

What the work shows at the level of the full study, not this receptor alone: Only a single clinical trial cohort was studied, and what caused the repertoire differences, possibly disease activity or prior therapy, remained undefined. Patients starting nivolumab less than 1 year after ASCT had lower diversity and were excluded from later analyses to avoid confounding by immune reconstitution. Baseline TCR diversity was reported to be lower in newly diagnosed patients than in healthy donors and to be lower still in relapsed/refractory patients. A significant rise by C4D1 was seen in CD4+ but not CD8+ TCR diversity (p=0.0027 vs p=0.16), with the rise being most apparent in complete responders (p=0.02). Among trial patients, those achieving complete response had baseline diversity similar to that of newly diagnosed patients, while diversity was significantly lower in partial responders and progressors.

This sequence originates from a human donor with classical Hodgkin lymphoma. Sequenced here: peripheral blood mononuclear cells (PBMCs), sampled before the second cycle of nivolumab. The chain was built from TRBV27 and TRBJ1-2, with the D gene uncertain. The DNA reads as follows: TGTGCCAGCAGTTTAGACGGGAGGGACTATGGCTACACCTTC. Its protein product is CASSLDGRDYGYTF.